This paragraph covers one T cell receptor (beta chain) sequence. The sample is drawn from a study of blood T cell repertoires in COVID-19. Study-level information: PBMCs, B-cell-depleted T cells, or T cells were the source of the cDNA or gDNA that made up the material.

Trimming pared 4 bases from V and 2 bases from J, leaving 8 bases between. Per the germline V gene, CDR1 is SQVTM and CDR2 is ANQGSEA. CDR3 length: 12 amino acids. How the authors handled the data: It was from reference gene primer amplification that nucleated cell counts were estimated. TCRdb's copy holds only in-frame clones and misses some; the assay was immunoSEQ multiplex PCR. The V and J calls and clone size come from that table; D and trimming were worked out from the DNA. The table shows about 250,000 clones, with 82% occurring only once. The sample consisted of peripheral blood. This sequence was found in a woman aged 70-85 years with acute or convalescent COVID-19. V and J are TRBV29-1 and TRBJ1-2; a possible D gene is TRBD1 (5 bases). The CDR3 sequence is CSVGQINYGYTF. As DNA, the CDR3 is TGCAGCGTTGGACAGATAAACTATGGCTACACCTTC. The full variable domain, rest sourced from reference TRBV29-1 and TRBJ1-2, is SAVISQKPSRDICQRGTSLTIQCQVDSQVTMMFWYRQQPGQSLTLIATANQGSEATYESGFVIDKFPISRPNLTFSTLTVSNMSPEDSSIYLCSVGQINYGYTFGSGTRLTVV.